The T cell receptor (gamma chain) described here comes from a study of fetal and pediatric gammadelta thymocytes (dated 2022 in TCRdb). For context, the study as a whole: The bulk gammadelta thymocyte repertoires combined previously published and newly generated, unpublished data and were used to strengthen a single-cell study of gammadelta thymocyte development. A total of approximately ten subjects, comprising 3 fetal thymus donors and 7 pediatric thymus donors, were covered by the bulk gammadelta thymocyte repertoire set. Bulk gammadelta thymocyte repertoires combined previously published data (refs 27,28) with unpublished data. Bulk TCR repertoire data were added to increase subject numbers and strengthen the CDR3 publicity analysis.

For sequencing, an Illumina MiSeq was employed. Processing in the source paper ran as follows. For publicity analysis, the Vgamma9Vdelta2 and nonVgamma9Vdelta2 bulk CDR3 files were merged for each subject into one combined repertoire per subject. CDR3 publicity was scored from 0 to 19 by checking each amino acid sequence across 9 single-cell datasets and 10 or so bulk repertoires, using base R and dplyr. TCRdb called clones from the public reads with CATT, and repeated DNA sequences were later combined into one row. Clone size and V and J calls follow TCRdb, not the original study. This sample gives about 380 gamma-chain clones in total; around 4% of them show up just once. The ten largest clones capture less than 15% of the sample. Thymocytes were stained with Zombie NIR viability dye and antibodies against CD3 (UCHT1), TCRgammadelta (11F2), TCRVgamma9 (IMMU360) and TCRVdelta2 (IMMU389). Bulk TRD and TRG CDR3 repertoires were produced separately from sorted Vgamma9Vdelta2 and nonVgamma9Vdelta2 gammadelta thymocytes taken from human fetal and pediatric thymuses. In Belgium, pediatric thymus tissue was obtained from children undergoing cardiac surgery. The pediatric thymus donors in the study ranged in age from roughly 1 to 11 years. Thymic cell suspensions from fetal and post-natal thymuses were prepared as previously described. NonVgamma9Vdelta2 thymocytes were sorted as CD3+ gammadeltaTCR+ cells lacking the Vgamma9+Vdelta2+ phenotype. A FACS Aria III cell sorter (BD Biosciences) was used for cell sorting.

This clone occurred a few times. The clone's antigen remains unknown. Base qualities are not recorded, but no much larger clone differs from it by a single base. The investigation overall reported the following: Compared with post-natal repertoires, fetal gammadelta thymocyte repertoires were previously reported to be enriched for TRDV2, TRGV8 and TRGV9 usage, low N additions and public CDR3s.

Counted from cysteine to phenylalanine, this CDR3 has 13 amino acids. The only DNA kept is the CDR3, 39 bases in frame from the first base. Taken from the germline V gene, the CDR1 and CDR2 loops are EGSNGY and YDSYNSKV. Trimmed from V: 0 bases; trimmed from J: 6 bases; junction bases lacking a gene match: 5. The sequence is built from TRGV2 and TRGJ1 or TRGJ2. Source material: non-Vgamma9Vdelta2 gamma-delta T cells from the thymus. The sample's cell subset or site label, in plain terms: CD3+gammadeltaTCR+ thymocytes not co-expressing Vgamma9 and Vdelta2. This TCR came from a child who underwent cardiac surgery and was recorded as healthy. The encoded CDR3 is CATWDGQGYKKLF. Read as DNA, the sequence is TGTGCCACCTGGGACGGGCAAGGTTATAAGAAACTCTTT.